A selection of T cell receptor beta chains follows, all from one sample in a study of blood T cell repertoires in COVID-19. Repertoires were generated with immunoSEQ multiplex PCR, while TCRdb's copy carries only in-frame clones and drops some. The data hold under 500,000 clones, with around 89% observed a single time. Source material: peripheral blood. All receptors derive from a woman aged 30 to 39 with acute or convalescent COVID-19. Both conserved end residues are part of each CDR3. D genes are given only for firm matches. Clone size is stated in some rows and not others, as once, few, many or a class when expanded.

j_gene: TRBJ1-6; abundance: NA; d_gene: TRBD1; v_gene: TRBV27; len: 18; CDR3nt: TGTGCCAGCAGTTTAGCCGGGACAGCCTTGAAAGATAATTCACCCCTCCACTTT; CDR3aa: CASSLAGTALKDNSPLHF
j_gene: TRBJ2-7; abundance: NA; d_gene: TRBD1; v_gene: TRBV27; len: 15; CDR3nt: TGTGCCAGCAGTTCCGGGACAGGGTTGTCCAACGAGCAGTACTTC; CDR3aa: CASSSGTGLSNEQYF
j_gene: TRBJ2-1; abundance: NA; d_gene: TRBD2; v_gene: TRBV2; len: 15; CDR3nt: TGTGCCAGCTTAGGACTAGCGGGGGAGATTAGTGAGCAGTTCTTC; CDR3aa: CASLGLAGEISEQFF
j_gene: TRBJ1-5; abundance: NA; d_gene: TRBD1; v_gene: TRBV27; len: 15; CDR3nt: TGTGCCAGCAGATCGGGGACAGGGAGCAATCAGCCCCAGCATTTT; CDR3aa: CASRSGTGSNQPQHF
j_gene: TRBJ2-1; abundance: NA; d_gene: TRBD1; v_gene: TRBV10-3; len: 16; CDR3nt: TGTGCCATCAGTGGAAAAACAGGGGACCTGTACAATGAGCAGTTCTTC; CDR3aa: CAISGKTGDLYNEQFF
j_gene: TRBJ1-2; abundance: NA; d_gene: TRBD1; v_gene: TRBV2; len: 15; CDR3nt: TGTGCCAGCACTCAATCACAGGGGTTATTCTATGGCTACACCTTC; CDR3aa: CASTQSQGLFYGYTF
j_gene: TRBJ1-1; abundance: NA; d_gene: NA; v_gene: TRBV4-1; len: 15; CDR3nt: TGCGCCAGCAGCCAAGAAGGCGGCGAGAACACTGAAGCTTTCTTT; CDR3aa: CASSQEGGENTEAFF
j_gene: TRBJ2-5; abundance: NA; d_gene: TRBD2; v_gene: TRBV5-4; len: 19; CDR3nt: TGTGCCAGCAGCAACCCTTCCGAGGGACCGGGGGGAGACCAAGAGACCCAGTACTTC; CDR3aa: CASSNPSEGPGGDQETQYF
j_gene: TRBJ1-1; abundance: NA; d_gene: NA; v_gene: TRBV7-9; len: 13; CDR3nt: TGTGCCAGCAGCTTAGGTCAATTCCATGAAGCTTTCTTT; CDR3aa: CASSLGQFHEAFF
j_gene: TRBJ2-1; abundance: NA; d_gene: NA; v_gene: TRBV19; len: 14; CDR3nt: TGTGCCAGTAGTATGGGCAGCTCCTACAATGAGCAGTTCTTC; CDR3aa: CASSMGSSYNEQFF
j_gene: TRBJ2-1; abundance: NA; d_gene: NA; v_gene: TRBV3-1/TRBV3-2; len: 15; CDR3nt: TGTGCCAGCAGCCCCCCTCGCCCCAGATCCAATGAGCAGTTCTTC; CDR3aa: CASSPPRPRSNEQFF
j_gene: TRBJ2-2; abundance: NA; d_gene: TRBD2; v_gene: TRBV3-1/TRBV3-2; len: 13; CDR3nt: TGTGCCAGCAGCGGCGGGGGGGCCGGGGAGCTGTTTTTT; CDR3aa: CASSGGGAGELFF
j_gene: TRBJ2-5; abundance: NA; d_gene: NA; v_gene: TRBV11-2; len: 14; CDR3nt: TGTGCCAGCAGCATAAGGGACTTACAAGAGACCCAGTACTTC; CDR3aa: CASSIRDLQETQYF
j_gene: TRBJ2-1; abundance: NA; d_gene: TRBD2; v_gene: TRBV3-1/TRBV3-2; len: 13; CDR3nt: TGTGCCAGCAGCCAAGATGGGGGGGATGAGCAGTTCTTC; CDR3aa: CASSQDGGDEQFF
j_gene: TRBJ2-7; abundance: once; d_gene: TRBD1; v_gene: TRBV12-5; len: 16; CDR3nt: TGTGCTAGTGGTTTGGTACAGACAGGGGGACTGTACGAGCAGTACTTC; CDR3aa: CASGLVQTGGLYEQYF
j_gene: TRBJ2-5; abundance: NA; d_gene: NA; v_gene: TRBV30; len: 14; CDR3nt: TGTGCCTGGAGTGTACTTGGAGGGGTGGAGGCCCAGTACTTC; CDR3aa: CAWSVLGGVEAQYF
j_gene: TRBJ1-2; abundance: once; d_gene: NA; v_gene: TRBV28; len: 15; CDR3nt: TGTGCCAGCAGTTACCGGCCAAACAGGGTCGATGGCTACACCTTC; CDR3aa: CASSYRPNRVDGYTF